This T cell receptor beta chain is drawn from a study of cytomegalovirus exposure and HLA in healthy donors. Regarding the study as a whole: Associated with HLA alleles at 0.05 false discovery rate in a later analysis were approximately 17,000 TCR beta sequences. According to the study, 160 or so TCR beta chains were cytomegalovirus-associated. A later analysis by the authors found several of the most significant clusters apparently linked to common viral pathogens. Later analysis found that TCR beta chains associated with HLA were more clonally expanded than other, equally common chains.

CDR1 is LNHDA, CDR2 SQIVND, per germline (reference sequence). V gave up 0 bases and J gave up 7 bases, with 7 bases separating them. CDR3 size: 13 residues. 13 Jbeta primers and 60 Vbeta primers were used for the PCR. Clones were read by immunoSEQ multiplex PCR, and TCRdb kept only the in-frame ones, dropping some. The sample contains more than 95,000 clones, about four fifths of which appear only once. With respect to this clone: The antigen is not known.

The sequence derives from a man younger than 30 in good health and CMV-seronegative. This chain uses TRBV19 with TRBJ1-5; D remains unclear. The specimen was PBMCs. CDR3: CASSIDRGQPQHF. The CDR3 DNA reads TGTGCCAGTAGTATAGATCGGGGACAGCCCCAGCATTTT.